A selection of T cell receptor beta chains follows, all from one sample in a study of blood T cells in healthy people across ages. TCRdb called the 5' RACE reads again in MiXCR, with one record for every CDR3 protein. The sample yields about 1.6 million distinct CDR3 sequences, 30% to 40% seen once. Sequenced: blood. These receptors all come from a woman in her 30s in good health. Each CDR3 is given with its conserved first and last residue. D genes are given only for firm matches. A clone size is listed for some rows: how often the clone was seen (once, few, many), or a class if it is expanded.

CDR3nt: TGTGCCACCAGTGATACTACTAGCGGGAGGGCCCACAATGAGCAGTTCTTC
CDR3aa: CATSDTTSGRAHNEQFF
len: 17
d_gene: TRBD2
j_gene: TRBJ2-1
v_gene: TRBV24-1
abundance: many

CDR3nt: TGTGCCAGCAGCTTACAGACAACCGAGCAGTTCTTC
CDR3aa: CASSLQTTEQFF
len: 12
d_gene: NA
j_gene: TRBJ2-1
v_gene: TRBV7-6
abundance: NA

CDR3nt: TGCGCCAGCAGCTTGGTGAGGACTAGCGGGGGTGGTGAGCAGTTCTTC
CDR3aa: CASSLVRTSGGGEQFF
len: 16
d_gene: TRBD2
j_gene: TRBJ2-1
v_gene: TRBV5-1
abundance: NA

CDR3nt: TGTGCCAGCATCGTTACCCCGAACGACAGGGGCTACACCTTC
CDR3aa: CASIVTPNDRGYTF
len: 14
d_gene: NA
j_gene: TRBJ1-2
v_gene: TRBV5-5
abundance: NA

CDR3nt: TGTGCCAGCAGTTACTCTTTCGCGGAGAATGAGCAGTTCTTC
CDR3aa: CASSYSFAENEQFF
len: 14
d_gene: NA
j_gene: TRBJ2-1
v_gene: TRBV6-2/TRBV6-3
abundance: NA

CDR3nt: TGCAGCGTTGAAACGGACGACTCCTACAATGAGCAGTTCTTC
CDR3aa: CSVETDDSYNEQFF
len: 14
d_gene: NA
j_gene: TRBJ2-1
v_gene: TRBV29-1
abundance: NA

CDR3nt: TGTGCCACGGACAGGGGACACGATGGCTACACCTTC
CDR3aa: CATDRGHDGYTF
len: 12
d_gene: TRBD1
j_gene: TRBJ1-2
v_gene: TRBV24-1
abundance: few

CDR3nt: TGCGCCAGCAGCTTGGAAGGCGACATGAACACTGAAGCTTTCTTT
CDR3aa: CASSLEGDMNTEAFF
len: 15
d_gene: NA
j_gene: TRBJ1-1
v_gene: TRBV5-1
abundance: few

CDR3nt: TGTGCCAGCAGTTTCGGGATGGGTCGGGACACTGAAGCTTTCTTT
CDR3aa: CASSFGMGRDTEAFF
len: 15
d_gene: NA
j_gene: TRBJ1-1
v_gene: TRBV28
abundance: NA

CDR3nt: TGCAGTGCTAGGGCCCTTGGGGGAAACACAGATACGCAGTATTTT
CDR3aa: CSARALGGNTDTQYF
len: 15
d_gene: NA
j_gene: TRBJ2-3
v_gene: TRBV20-1
abundance: many

CDR3nt: TGTGCCAGCAGCCTCACGGGGGGGGGAAACACAGATACGCAGTATTTT
CDR3aa: CASSLTGGGNTDTQYF
len: 16
d_gene: TRBD2
j_gene: TRBJ2-3
v_gene: TRBV4-2
abundance: few

CDR3nt: TGTGCCAGCAGGGGGGACAGTCCCTACGAGCAGTACTTC
CDR3aa: CASRGDSPYEQYF
len: 13
d_gene: TRBD1
j_gene: TRBJ2-7
v_gene: TRBV5-5
abundance: many

CDR3nt: TGTGCCACCAGCAGAGATAGAGCAGATACGCGGTATTTT
CDR3aa: CATSRDRADTRYF
len: 13
d_gene: NA
j_gene: TRBJ2-3
v_gene: TRBV15
abundance: NA

CDR3nt: TGTGCCAGCAGCTTAAATCGCGGGAGTAACACGCAGTATTTT
CDR3aa: CASSLNRGSNTQYF
len: 14
d_gene: TRBD2
j_gene: TRBJ2-3
v_gene: TRBV7-2
abundance: few

CDR3nt: TGTGCCATAGCCGGGACAGGGGACCCTTACAATGAGCGGTACTTC
CDR3aa: CAIAGTGDPYNERYF
len: 15
d_gene: TRBD1
j_gene: TRBJ2-7
v_gene: TRBV10-3
abundance: NA

CDR3nt: TGCAGTGCTAGAGGGGGCGCAGATTTGGCACCCCTCCACTTT
CDR3aa: CSARGGADLAPLHF
len: 14
d_gene: NA
j_gene: TRBJ1-6
v_gene: TRBV20-1
abundance: few

CDR3nt: TGTGCCAGCAGCTTTCGGGGGCTCGCCACTGAAGCTTTCTTT
CDR3aa: CASSFRGLATEAFF
len: 14
d_gene: NA
j_gene: TRBJ1-1
v_gene: TRBV5-6
abundance: NA

CDR3nt: TGCAGTGCTAGAAAACTTGGAGCGGGACCCGAAAAAGAGACCCAGTACTTC
CDR3aa: CSARKLGAGPEKETQYF
len: 17
d_gene: TRBD2
j_gene: TRBJ2-5
v_gene: TRBV20-1
abundance: few

CDR3nt: TGCGCCAGCAGCCAAGACCGACAAACTAACACTGAAGCTTTCTTT
CDR3aa: CASSQDRQTNTEAFF
len: 15
d_gene: NA
j_gene: TRBJ1-1
v_gene: TRBV4-1
abundance: few

CDR3nt: TGCAGTGCTAGAGTCCCGGGACTAGCGTTTCAAGAGACCCAGTACTTC
CDR3aa: CSARVPGLAFQETQYF
len: 16
d_gene: TRBD2
j_gene: TRBJ2-5
v_gene: TRBV20-1
abundance: few

CDR3nt: TGTGCCAGCAGCTTGGGACAGGGTAGGGGGAATGGGCATTCACCCCTCCACTTT
CDR3aa: CASSLGQGRGNGHSPLHF
len: 18
d_gene: TRBD1
j_gene: TRBJ1-6
v_gene: TRBV13
abundance: NA

CDR3nt: TGTGCCAGCTCACCACCGGGACGGGTCCTCAAACACGGGGAGCTGTTTTTT
CDR3aa: CASSPPGRVLKHGELFF
len: 17
d_gene: NA
j_gene: TRBJ2-2
v_gene: TRBV18
abundance: NA

CDR3nt: TGTGCCAGCAGTGCTAGCGGGAGAGGTTTCTACAATGAGCAGTTCTTC
CDR3aa: CASSASGRGFYNEQFF
len: 16
d_gene: TRBD2
j_gene: TRBJ2-1
v_gene: TRBV28
abundance: NA

CDR3nt: TGCGCCAGCAGCCAAGTCGGTCTCCTTGGGAGCGAGCAGTACTTC
CDR3aa: CASSQVGLLGSEQYF
len: 15
d_gene: NA
j_gene: TRBJ2-7
v_gene: TRBV4-1
abundance: NA

CDR3nt: TGCAGTGCTAGAGGACATAGCAATCAGCCCCAGCATTTT
CDR3aa: CSARGHSNQPQHF
len: 13
d_gene: NA
j_gene: TRBJ1-5
v_gene: TRBV20-1
abundance: few

CDR3nt: TGTGCCAGCAGCGTAGGGAGGGGGCTCGGTAATGAGCAGTTCTTC
CDR3aa: CASSVGRGLGNEQFF
len: 15
d_gene: NA
j_gene: TRBJ2-1
v_gene: TRBV9
abundance: NA

CDR3nt: TGTGCCAGCAGCCAAGGGAAGGGATTCTATGGCTACACCTTC
CDR3aa: CASSQGKGFYGYTF
len: 14
d_gene: NA
j_gene: TRBJ1-2
v_gene: TRBV3-1
abundance: NA

CDR3nt: TGTGCCAGCAGCCTGTATCGGGGGACGGTTGATGAGACCCAGTACTTC
CDR3aa: CASSLYRGTVDETQYF
len: 16
d_gene: NA
j_gene: TRBJ2-5
v_gene: TRBV7-2
abundance: NA

CDR3nt: TGTGCCAGCAGTTCTGAGTTGACTAGCGGGAGGATGCATACGCAGTATTTT
CDR3aa: CASSSELTSGRMHTQYF
len: 17
d_gene: TRBD2
j_gene: TRBJ2-3
v_gene: TRBV12-3/TRBV12-4
abundance: NA

CDR3nt: TGTGCCACCAGTGACCCGGCCTTACTTCATCGGGAGCAGTACTTC
CDR3aa: CATSDPALLHREQYF
len: 15
d_gene: NA
j_gene: TRBJ2-7
v_gene: TRBV24-1
abundance: NA

CDR3nt: TGCAGTGCTAGAGAACGACCGGGACAGGGAAGCTATGGCTACACCTTC
CDR3aa: CSARERPGQGSYGYTF
len: 16
d_gene: TRBD1
j_gene: TRBJ1-2
v_gene: TRBV20-1
abundance: few

CDR3nt: TGCGCCAGCAGCTTAGATACTGGATTACAAGAGACCCAGTACTTC
CDR3aa: CASSLDTGLQETQYF
len: 15
d_gene: NA
j_gene: TRBJ2-5
v_gene: TRBV5-1
abundance: few

CDR3nt: TGTGCCAGCAGCGTAATGGGGAGCCCCTACGAGCAGTACTTC
CDR3aa: CASSVMGSPYEQYF
len: 14
d_gene: NA
j_gene: TRBJ2-7
v_gene: TRBV9
abundance: many

CDR3nt: TGCAGCGTGGGTGGGGGTCCAGCAACTAATGAAAAACTGTTTTTT
CDR3aa: CSVGGGPATNEKLFF
len: 15
d_gene: NA
j_gene: TRBJ1-4
v_gene: TRBV29-1
abundance: few

CDR3nt: TGTGCCAGCAGTCCTTCGGGAGGCGGAGATGCGCAGTATTTT
CDR3aa: CASSPSGGGDAQYF
len: 14
d_gene: TRBD2
j_gene: TRBJ2-3
v_gene: TRBV12-3/TRBV12-4
abundance: NA

CDR3nt: TGTGCCAGCAGCCCGACTAGCGGGGGGCCGAAAGAGACCCAGTACTTC
CDR3aa: CASSPTSGGPKETQYF
len: 16
d_gene: TRBD2
j_gene: TRBJ2-5
v_gene: TRBV5-6
abundance: NA

CDR3nt: TGCAGTGCTAACCGTGGACAGGGCCCTTTGGGCTACACCTTC
CDR3aa: CSANRGQGPLGYTF
len: 14
d_gene: TRBD1
j_gene: TRBJ1-2
v_gene: TRBV20-1
abundance: few

CDR3nt: TGTGCCAGCAGCCAATTTGAGGAGCACTACGAGCAGTACTTC
CDR3aa: CASSQFEEHYEQYF
len: 14
d_gene: NA
j_gene: TRBJ2-7
v_gene: TRBV3-1
abundance: few

CDR3nt: TGTGCCAGCAGCTTCGAGGACAGGGCGAGTCGCTACACCTTC
CDR3aa: CASSFEDRASRYTF
len: 14
d_gene: TRBD1
j_gene: TRBJ1-2
v_gene: TRBV3-1
abundance: NA

CDR3nt: TGTGCCAGCAATAAACCGGGATATGAGCAGTTCTTC
CDR3aa: CASNKPGYEQFF
len: 12
d_gene: NA
j_gene: TRBJ2-1
v_gene: TRBV12-3/TRBV12-4
abundance: NA

CDR3nt: TGTGCCAGCAGCCTAGGGACTAGCCGGGAGCAGTTCTTC
CDR3aa: CASSLGTSREQFF
len: 13
d_gene: TRBD2
j_gene: TRBJ2-1
v_gene: TRBV7-9
abundance: few

CDR3nt: TGTGCCAGCAGTGGGGACAGTCTAACAGATACGCAGTATTTT
CDR3aa: CASSGDSLTDTQYF
len: 14
d_gene: TRBD1
j_gene: TRBJ2-3
v_gene: TRBV6-5
abundance: NA

CDR3nt: TGTGCCACCAGTGATTTCCCGGGGCCTGCACAAGAGACCCAGTACTTC
CDR3aa: CATSDFPGPAQETQYF
len: 16
d_gene: NA
j_gene: TRBJ2-5
v_gene: TRBV24-1
abundance: NA

CDR3nt: TGTGCCAGCAGCTTGGGACACGGGGGGGAGACCCAGTACTTC
CDR3aa: CASSLGHGGETQYF
len: 14
d_gene: NA
j_gene: TRBJ2-5
v_gene: TRBV7-7
abundance: few

CDR3nt: TGCGCCAGCACAAAGGACAGGGCAACCGCGTTGGAGACCCAGTACTTC
CDR3aa: CASTKDRATALETQYF
len: 16
d_gene: TRBD1
j_gene: TRBJ2-5
v_gene: TRBV6-1
abundance: NA

CDR3nt: TGCAGCGTTGTATCCCAGCCCGGGGGGAATGAGCAGTTCTTC
CDR3aa: CSVVSQPGGNEQFF
len: 14
d_gene: TRBD2
j_gene: TRBJ2-1
v_gene: TRBV29-1
abundance: NA

CDR3nt: TGCGCCAGCAGCTTCCTAACCGGGACTAGCCGGCCAACTGAGCAGTTCTTC
CDR3aa: CASSFLTGTSRPTEQFF
len: 17
d_gene: TRBD2
j_gene: TRBJ2-1
v_gene: TRBV5-1
abundance: NA

CDR3nt: TGTGCCAGCATGGGGCAGCCTAGCGGGGGGTACCAAGGTACGCAGTATTTT
CDR3aa: CASMGQPSGGYQGTQYF
len: 17
d_gene: TRBD2
j_gene: TRBJ2-3
v_gene: TRBV11-2
abundance: few

CDR3nt: TGTGCCAGCAGCCGGGGAGGTTACTACGGGCAGTACTTC
CDR3aa: CASSRGGYYGQYF
len: 13
d_gene: NA
j_gene: TRBJ2-5
v_gene: TRBV9
abundance: NA

CDR3nt: TGTGCCAGCAGTTTACAGGGGGCTAGTGGAAAACTGTTTTTT
CDR3aa: CASSLQGASGKLFF
len: 14
d_gene: TRBD1
j_gene: TRBJ1-4
v_gene: TRBV27
abundance: NA

CDR3nt: TGTGCCAGCAGGGGGAGGACCTCCTACGAGCAGTACTTC
CDR3aa: CASRGRTSYEQYF
len: 13
d_gene: NA
j_gene: TRBJ2-7
v_gene: TRBV7-8
abundance: NA

CDR3nt: TGTGCCAGCGGCCGGGACAGGGGGTGGGAGCAGTACTTC
CDR3aa: CASGRDRGWEQYF
len: 13
d_gene: TRBD1
j_gene: TRBJ2-5
v_gene: TRBV7-2
abundance: NA